These 26 T cell receptor beta chains were all obtained from the same sample, sequenced in a study of blood T cell repertoires in COVID-19. Profiled with immunoSEQ multiplex PCR; TCRdb holds only in-frame clones, not every one. The sample has about 140,000 clones; 84% are singletons. The sample consisted of peripheral blood. These receptors were taken from a man aged 25 to 45 with COVID-19, enrolled during active disease.

This chain connects TRBV28 to TRBJ1-2; tentatively, D is TRBD1 (6 bases). The CDR3 extends over 15 amino acids. Trimming shortened V by 1 base and J by 4 bases, and 13 bases separated the two germline ends. The V gene's germline CDR1 is MDHEN and CDR2 SYDVKM. The CDR3: CASSLSTQGGYGYTF. The CDR3 nucleotides read TGTGCCAGCAGTTTATCTACACAGGGTGGCTATGGCTACACCTTC.

The chain couples TRBV7-2 to TRBJ2-1; perhaps TRBD2 as D (5 bases). The CDR3 has 14 residues. V gave up 1 base and J gave up 2 bases, with 6 bases separating them. Germline values: CDR1 SGHTA, CDR2 FQGNSA. CDR3 sequence reads: CASSLVGAYNEQFF. The CDR3 nucleotides are TGTGCCAGCAGCTTAGTCGGGGCCTACAATGAGCAGTTCTTC.

The chain recombines TRBV27 with TRBJ2-5, with 8 nucleotides matching TRBD1. The CDR3 loop spans 14 amino acids. The V and J ends lost 4 bases and 5 bases, in that order; junction bases with no gene match: 6. Germline values: CDR1 MNHEY, CDR2 SMNVEV (reference sequence). This CDR3 reads CASSSDRVRETQYF. In DNA, the CDR3 is TGTGCCAGCAGTTCGGACAGGGTCCGCGAGACCCAGTACTTC.

This clone was recorded a few times. The chain combines TRBV9 with TRBJ2-1; 8 bases are a match to TRBD1. The CDR3 runs to 15 residues. J gave up 0 bases and V 3 bases, and 2 bases lay outside the gene matches. Germline CDR1 and CDR2: SGDLS and YYNGEE. CDR3 nucleotide sequence: TGTGCCAGCAGCGCAGGGGGCAGCTCCTACAATGAGCAGTTCTTC. It codes for CASSAGGSSYNEQFF. Based on the CDR3 plus reference TRBV9 and TRBJ2-1, the full variable domain is DSGVTQTPKHLITATGQRVTLRCSPRSGDLSVYWYQQSLDQGLQFLIQYYNGEERAKGNILERFSAQQFPDLHSELNLSSLELGDSALYFCASSAGGSSYNEQFFGPGTRLTVL.

The V gene is TRBV2, the J gene TRBJ1-2, with D hard to call. CDR1 SNHLY and CDR2 FYNNEI come from the germline V gene. The CDR3 runs to 13 residues. Trimming shortened V by 2 bases and J by 0 bases, and 4 bases separated the two germline ends. CDR3 sequence (DNA): TGTGCCAGCAGTGAACCAACTAACTATGGCTACACCTTC. Its translation: CASSEPTNYGYTF.

This clone was found once. The V and J genes are TRBV18 and TRBJ2-2; the D gene is possibly TRBD1 (6 bases). From germline, CDR1 is KGHSH and CDR2 LQKENI. This CDR3 spans 15 amino acids. Trimming took off 1 base at V and 4 bases at J, with 10 bases between the two ends. The CDR3: CASSPRDTGTGELFF. CDR3 nucleotides: TGTGCCAGCTCACCACGGGACACCGGCACCGGGGAGCTGTTTTTT.

The rearrangement joins TRBV19 to TRBJ2-2, with a weak D call TRBD1 (5 bases). V was pared by 4 bases and J by 6 bases, with 15 bases between. The CDR3 totals 15 residues. Germline CDR1 and CDR2: LNHDA and SQIVND (reference sequence). This CDR3 is CASSRQQGLAGELFF. DNA for the CDR3: TGTGCCAGTAGTAGGCAGCAGGGCTTGGCCGGGGAGCTGTTTTTT.

The CDR3 spells CASSYVTGRSYNEQFF. DNA for the CDR3: TGTGCCAGCAGCTACGTGACAGGGAGGTCCTACAATGAGCAGTTCTTC. The chain joins TRBV7-2 to TRBJ2-1; D perhaps matches TRBD1 (7 bases). The CDR3 is 16 residues long. Germline CDR1 and CDR2: SGHTA and FQGNSA. The germline V and J ends were trimmed by 4 bases and 1 base, with 14 bases remaining between them.

This rearrangement joins TRBV2 to TRBJ2-1; no reliable D call. Looked up from germline, CDR1 is SNHLY and CDR2 is FYNNEI. V was shortened by 6 bases and J by 8 bases, with 14 bases between the two germline ends. The length of the CDR3 is 13 residues. The CDR3 coding sequence is TGTGCCAGCAGGACTCCGGAACTGTATGAGCAGTTCTTC. Its translation: CASRTPELYEQFF.

The chain combines TRBV2 with TRBJ1-5; D gene unclear. The ends were cut back, 6 bases at V and 4 bases at J, with 10 bases in the middle. The germline V gene encodes CDR1 SNHLY and CDR2 FYNNEI. The CDR3 has 13 amino acids. This CDR3 is CASSTLSNQPQHF. CDR3 bases: TGTGCCAGCAGCACTCTAAGTAATCAGCCCCAGCATTTT.

Written as DNA, the CDR3 is TGTGCCAGCAGCTTAGGGGGACAGGGGTACTACGAGCAGTACTTC. It translates to CASSLGGQGYYEQYF. The V call is TRBV7-2, the J call TRBJ2-7; 10 bases map to TRBD1. This CDR3 contains 15 residues. Trimming took 1 base from V and 3 from J; bases not matched to a gene: 3. Germline-derived CDR1 and CDR2 are SGHTA and FQGNSA.

The chain has TRBV7-9 and TRBJ1-1; 8 bases agree with TRBD1. The germline V gene encodes CDR1 SEHNR and CDR2 FQNEAQ (reference sequence). The CDR3 length is 14 residues. Trimming at V came to 5 bases and at J to 4 bases, leaving 6 bases not matched to a gene. The CDR3 DNA is TGTGCCAGCAGCATCGTTACAGGGGGCACTGAAGCTTTCTTT. Translating gives CASSIVTGGTEAFF.

The CDR3 loop is CASMGPEAFF. CDR3 bases: TGTGCCAGCATGGGGCCTGAAGCTTTCTTT. This sequence joins TRBV25-1 and TRBJ1-1; D is perhaps TRBD1 (5 bases). This CDR3 is built from 10 residues. V was trimmed by 7 bases and J by 6 bases, leaving 6 bases between them. Germline lookup yields CDR1 MGHDK and CDR2 SYGVNS.

The DNA for the CDR3 is TGTGCCAGCAACGCGGGGGGGCACGATGGCTACACCTTC. Translated: CASNAGGHDGYTF. The gene calls are TRBV28 and TRBJ1-2, with D possibly being TRBD1 (6 bases). CDR1 MDHEN and CDR2 SYDVKM come from the germline V gene. The CDR3 spans 13 residues. Trimming took 7 bases from V and 6 from J, leaving 15 bases between them.

V usage is TRBV28 and J usage is TRBJ2-7; 7 nucleotides agree with TRBD2. The CDR3 loop spans 13 amino acids. Germline CDR1 MDHEN, CDR2 SYDVKM. V was clipped by 5 bases and J by 4 bases; unmatched bases: 5. CDR3 region: CASSRLAGYEQYF. CDR3 bases: TGTGCCAGCAGTAGACTAGCTGGGTACGAGCAGTACTTC.

The genes are TRBV5-8 and TRBJ2-6; 7 nucleotides match TRBD2. The CDR3 is made up of 17 amino acids. CDR1 and CDR2 from the germline V gene are SGHTS and YDEGEE. V gave up 4 bases and J gave up 1 base; unmatched junction bases: 8. CDR3 region: CASSGAGRGSGANVLTF. The CDR3 region has the DNA TGTGCCAGCAGCGGAGCGGGAAGGGGTTCTGGGGCCAACGTCCTGACTTTC.

This clone was seen just once. This sequence joins TRBV11-2 and TRBJ2-7; 8 bases line up with TRBD1. The CDR3 totals 15 residues. V dropped 1 base and J dropped 4; count of bases not matched to a gene: 6. Germline CDR1 and CDR2: SGHAT and FQNNGV. DNA of the CDR3: TGTGCCAGCAGCTTAGCCAGGGGGCTTGGTTACGAGCAGTACTTC. Translation gives CASSLARGLGYEQYF.

The CDR3 DNA is TGTGCCAGCAGTTGGGCCCCCGGAAACACCATATATTTT. It encodes CASSWAPGNTIYF. The chain links TRBV27 to TRBJ1-3, with D unresolved. Between the trimmed V and J ends, which lost 4 bases and 4 bases, there was a span of 8 bases. Germline V lookup: CDR1 MNHEY, CDR2 SMNVEV (reference sequence). The CDR3 runs 13 residues.

The chain uses TRBV9 and TRBJ1-3, with 7 nucleotides matching TRBD1. CDR3 length equals 13 residues. Per the germline V gene, CDR1 is SGDLS and CDR2 is YYNGEE. J lost 11 bases, V lost 0 bases, and 5 bases had no gene match. The CDR3 loop reads CASSVDGRGAIYF. CDR3 bases: TGTGCCAGCAGCGTAGATGGCAGGGGGGCCATATATTTT. Based on the CDR3 plus reference TRBV9 and TRBJ1-3, the full variable domain is DSGVTQTPKHLITATGQRVTLRCSPRSGDLSVYWYQQSLDQGLQFLIQYYNGEERAKGNILERFSAQQFPDLHSELNLSSLELGDSALYFCASSVDGRGAIYFGEGSWLTVV.

This rearrangement joins TRBV4-3 to TRBJ1-2; D gene unclear. Germline CDR1 LGHNA, CDR2 YSLEER. The length of the CDR3 is 13 residues. V was shortened by 2 bases and J by 2 bases, with 6 bases between the two germline ends. CDR3 coding DNA: TGCGCCAGCAGCCAAACGGAGAACTATGGCTACACCTTC. Residues: CASSQTENYGYTF.

This clone was observed once. DNA for the CDR3: TGTGCCAGCAGTTTATTGGGGGGGAACTATGGCTACACCTTC. This sequence encodes CASSLLGGNYGYTF. The chain has TRBV27 and TRBJ1-2; D is possibly TRBD1 (5 bases). Trimming left V 1 base short and J 2 bases short, with 8 bases between. Germline CDR1 is MNHEY and CDR2 is SMNVEV (reference sequence). This CDR3 region has 14 residues.

This clone was seen just once. The rearrangement uses TRBV6-1 and TRBJ2-2; 14 positions match TRBD2. This CDR3 is built from 18 residues. Germline V gene sequence: CDR1 MNHNS, CDR2 SASEGT. V was clipped by 2 bases and J by 0 bases; unmatched bases: 2. CDR3 residues: CASSERGLAGANTGELFF. The CDR3, as DNA: TGTGCCAGCAGTGAAAGGGGACTAGCGGGGGCGAACACCGGGGAGCTGTTTTTT.

The J gene is TRBJ1-3, the V gene TRBV28; D call uncertain. Trimming took off 5 bases at V and 0 bases at J, with 17 bases between the two ends. CDR3 length: 17 amino acids. Germline loops: CDR1 MDHEN, CDR2 SYDVKM. The CDR3 nucleotides are TGTGCCAGCAGTCCTAATACAGCCTCTAACTCTGGAAACACCATATATTTT. This sequence encodes CASSPNTASNSGNTIYF.

This chain joins TRBV28 and TRBJ1-1; D is undetermined. The CDR3 is 13 amino acids. V dropped 5 bases and J dropped 3 bases, with 10 bases sitting between them. Germline V gene lookup returns CDR1 MDHEN and CDR2 SYDVKM. Here the CDR3 reads CASSQLPHTEAFF. Written as DNA, the CDR3 is TGTGCCAGCAGTCAACTTCCTCACACTGAAGCTTTCTTT.

This chain links TRBV4-1 with TRBJ1-2; 11 bases are a match to TRBD1. Germline CDR1 and CDR2: MGHRA and YSYEKL. V lost 1 base to trimming and J lost 4 bases; unmatched junction nucleotides: 5. CDR3 size: 16 residues. The CDR3 DNA reads as TGCGCCAGCAGCCAAGCCATCGGGACAGGGGGCTATGGCTACACCTTC. This encodes CASSQAIGTGGYGYTF.

The V and J genes are TRBV18 and TRBJ1-2; D remains unclear. The CDR3 is 13 amino acids. Looked up from germline, CDR1 is KGHSH and CDR2 is LQKENI. The V gene lost 3 bases and the J gene lost 8 bases, with 13 bases spanning the gap. Here the CDR3 DNA reads TGTGCCAGCTCACCGGCGGAAGTCGGGGGCTACACCTTC. This translates into CASSPAEVGGYTF. The full variable domain, rest sourced from reference TRBV18 and TRBJ1-2, is NAGVMQNPRHLVRRRGQEARLRCSPMKGHSHVYWYRQLPEEGLKFMVYLQKENIIDESGMPKERFSAEFPKEGPSILRIQQVVRGDSAAYFCASSPAEVGGYTFGSGTRLTVV.